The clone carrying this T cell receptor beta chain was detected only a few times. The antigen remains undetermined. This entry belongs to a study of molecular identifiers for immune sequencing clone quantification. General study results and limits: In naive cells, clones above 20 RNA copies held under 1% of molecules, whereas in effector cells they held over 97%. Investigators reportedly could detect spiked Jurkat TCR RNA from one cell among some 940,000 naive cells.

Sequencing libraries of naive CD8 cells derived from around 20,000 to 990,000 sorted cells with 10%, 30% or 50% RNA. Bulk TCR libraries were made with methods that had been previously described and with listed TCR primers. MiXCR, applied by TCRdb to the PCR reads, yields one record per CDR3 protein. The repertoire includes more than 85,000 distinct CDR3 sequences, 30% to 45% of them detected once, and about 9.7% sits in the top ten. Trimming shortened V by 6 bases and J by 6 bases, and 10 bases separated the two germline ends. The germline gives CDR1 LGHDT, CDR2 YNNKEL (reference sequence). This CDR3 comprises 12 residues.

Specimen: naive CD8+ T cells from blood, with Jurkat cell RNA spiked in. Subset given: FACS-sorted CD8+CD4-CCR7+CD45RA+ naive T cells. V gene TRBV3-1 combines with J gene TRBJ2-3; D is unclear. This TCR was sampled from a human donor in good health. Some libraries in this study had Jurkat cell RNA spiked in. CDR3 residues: CASSSNWDTQYF. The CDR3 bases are TGTGCCAGCAGTTCGAACTGGGATACGCAGTATTTT.